The clone carrying this T cell receptor beta chain showed up just a few times. The protocol was immunoSEQ multiplex PCR, while the TCRdb copy is restricted to in-frame clones and leaves out a portion. The sample has about 220,000 clones, less than 90% seen once. This sample is part of a study of blood T cell repertoires in COVID-19. Turning to the study itself: PBMCs, B-cell-depleted T cells, or T cells were the source of the cDNA or gDNA that made up the material.

The sample taken for sequencing was peripheral blood. This clonotype originated in a man between 40 and 49 years old with active or convalescent COVID-19.

The CDR3 DNA is TGTGCCAGCAGCTCCTCATCGGCCCCACTACCAGCCGAGCAGTACTTC. It specifies CASSSSSAPLPAEQYF. The chain couples TRBV7-6 to TRBJ2-7; D not certain. The CDR3 spans 16 residues. Trimming cost V 4 bases and J 6 bases, with 22 bases left between them. Germline CDR1 SGHVS, CDR2 FNYEAQ. The entire variable domain, with the rest obtained from reference TRBV7-6 and TRBJ2-7, is as follows: GAGVSQSPRYKVTKRGQDVALRCDPISGHVSLYWYRQALGQGPEFLTYFNYEAQQDKSGLPNDRFSAERPEGSISTLTIQRTEQRDSAMYRCASSSSSAPLPAEQYFGPGTRLTVT.